The 24 T cell receptor beta chains below all came from one sample that was sequenced in a study of cytomegalovirus exposure and HLA in healthy donors (dated by TCRdb to 2017 to 2019). Library prep was done by the immunoSEQ multiplex PCR assay. A mixture of 60 forward primers for TCR Vbeta segments and 13 reverse primers for TCR Jbeta segments was used in the multiplex PCR. TCRdb holds this immuneACCESS table with in-frame rearrangements only. Some clones are missing; in checked studies, unresolved V genes explain under half, and the rest has no known cause. The sample table holds 100,000 or so clones, of which about four fifths were seen once. The ten largest make up 4.5% to 5.5% of the sample. Sequencing was carried out using PBMCs. The origin of the receptors is a man in his forties in good health and CMV-seropositive.

The V and J genes are TRBV30 and TRBJ1-6, with D uncertain. Trimming left V 0 bases short and J 0 bases short, with 9 bases between. Germline assignment: CDR1 GTSNPN and CDR2 SVGIG (reference sequence). This CDR3 spans 16 amino acids. The CDR3 loop reads CAWSVAERSYNSPLHF. Here the CDR3 DNA reads TGTGCCTGGAGTGTAGCCGAACGCTCCTATAATTCACCCCTCCACTTT. The complete variable domain, with remaining parts taken from reference TRBV30 and TRBJ1-6, reads SQTIHQWPATLVQPVGSPLSLECTVEGTSNPNLYWYRQAAGRGLQLLFYSVGIGQISSEVPQNLSASRPQDRQFILSSKKLLLSDSGFYLCAWSVAERSYNSPLHFGNGTRLTVT.

This chain joins TRBV10-3 and TRBJ2-3; the match to TRBD2 covers 7 bases. This CDR3 contains 16 residues. Germline loops: CDR1 ENHRY, CDR2 SYGVKD. V lost 0 bases to trimming and J lost 0 bases; unmatched junction nucleotides: 3. The CDR3 DNA reads TGTGCCATCAGTGAGTCTCGGACTAGTAGCACAGATACGCAGTATTTT. This sequence encodes CAISESRTSSTDTQYF.

This clone appeared once. The chain employs TRBV7-3 and TRBJ2-2; weak D call: TRBD1 (6 bases). Germline CDR1 and CDR2: SGHTA and FQGTGA. The V end lost 1 base, the J end lost 6 bases, and 6 bases lay between the germline ends. The CDR3 has 13 amino acids. The CDR3 here is CASSLNRAGELFF. The CDR3 DNA is TGTGCCAGCAGCTTAAACAGGGCCGGGGAGCTGTTTTTT.

V usage is TRBV10-3 and J usage is TRBJ2-3, with TRBD2 identical over 7 bases. Trimming at V came to 7 bases and at J to 4 bases, leaving 8 bases not matched to a gene. CDR3 length: 14 amino acids. The germline gives CDR1 ENHRY, CDR2 SYGVKD. CDR3 in amino acids: CAINDAGEPDTQYF. Here the CDR3 DNA reads TGTGCCATCAATGACGCGGGGGAGCCAGATACGCAGTATTTT.

The chain has TRBV2 and TRBJ1-2; 9 bases agree with TRBD1. Trimming removed 3 bases from V and 8 bases from J; junction bases left unmatched: 7. The CDR3 has 14 amino acids. The germline V gene has CDR1 SNHLY and CDR2 FYNNEI. The DNA for the CDR3 is TGTGCCAGCAGTGAGGAACAGGGGGCATCGGGCTACACCTTC. It specifies CASSEEQGASGYTF.

The CDR3 DNA follows: TGTGCCAGCAGTTTATCGGGGATGGGTGGGGCCAACGTCCTGACTTTC. This encodes CASSLSGMGGANVLTF. V is TRBV28 and J is TRBJ2-6, with D tentatively TRBD2 (5 bases). The V end was cut by 1 base, the J end by 3 bases, with 10 bases between. The germline V gene has CDR1 MDHEN and CDR2 SYDVKM. This CDR3 is built from 16 residues.

V is TRBV5-4 and J is TRBJ1-5; 7 nucleotides line up with TRBD1. In germline, CDR1 is SGHNT, CDR2 YYREEE (reference sequence). The ends lost 4 bases at V and 3 bases at J; junction bases unmatched: 4. CDR3 length equals 14 residues. The CDR3 region has the DNA TGTGCCAGCAGCACGCAGGGGGACAATCAGCCCCAGCATTTT. This encodes CASSTQGDNQPQHF.

The chain couples TRBV6-1 to TRBJ1-1; maybe TRBD1 (6 bases). Trimming pared 5 bases from V and 0 bases from J, leaving 10 bases between. The CDR3 totals 14 residues. Germline-derived CDR1 and CDR2 are MNHNS and SASEGT. The CDR3, as DNA: TGTGCCAGCAGTTTTACAGGGTTGAACACTGAAGCTTTCTTT. Amino acids: CASSFTGLNTEAFF.

This clone was found a few times. V is TRBV5-1 and J is TRBJ2-2; 9 bases fit TRBD1. The CDR3 covers 16 residues. J gave up 6 bases and V 0 bases, and 6 bases lay outside the gene matches. From germline, CDR1 is SGHRS and CDR2 YFSETQ. The CDR3 loop reads CASSLDGQGSAGELFF. The CDR3 region has the DNA TGCGCCAGCAGCTTGGATGGACAGGGGTCGGCCGGGGAGCTGTTTTTT.

This chain connects TRBV5-1 to TRBJ2-3, with 8 bases that match TRBD2. CDR1 is SGHRS, CDR2 YFSETQ, per germline. V trimming: 0 bases; J trimming: 1 base; junction bases outside the gene matches: 4. CDR3 length: 16 residues. CDR3 sequence reads: CASSLALAGRTDTQYF. The CDR3 bases are TGCGCCAGCAGCTTGGCGCTAGCGGGTCGCACAGATACGCAGTATTTT.

Notes on this clone: One end of the junction is discordant with germline, which a read error may explain. The V gene is TRBV7-9, the J gene TRBJ1-5; D possibly corresponds to TRBD1 (5 bases). This CDR3 contains 15 residues. The germline V gene encodes CDR1 SEHNR and CDR2 FQNEAQ (reference sequence). CDR3 sequence: CSSSHIQGSNQPQHF. Here the CDR3 DNA reads TGTTCCAGCAGCCATATCCAGGGTAGCAATCAGCCCCAGCATTTT.

The V gene is TRBV6-1, the J gene TRBJ1-4, with TRBD1 identical over 7 bases. The junction had 3 bases not matched to a gene; V was cut back by 2 bases and J by 3 bases. Germline V gene sequence: CDR1 MNHNS, CDR2 SASEGT. The CDR3 length is 15 residues. CDR3 amino acids: CASSERGGANEKLFF. CDR3 nucleotides: TGTGCCAGCAGTGAAAGAGGGGGCGCTAATGAAAAACTGTTTTTT.

This clone is a singleton in its sample. The chain couples TRBV5-1 to TRBJ1-1; tentative D call: TRBD1 (5 bases). Per the germline V gene, CDR1 is SGHRS and CDR2 is YFSETQ. The CDR3 extends over 14 amino acids. The V and J ends lost 4 bases and 3 bases respectively, with 13 bases between them. The CDR3 DNA follows: TGCGCCAGCAGCCCCCCCGACAGCTACACTGAAGCTTTCTTT. Protein sequence: CASSPPDSYTEAFF.

The V call is TRBV9, the J call TRBJ2-2; 12 nucleotides agree with TRBD1. This CDR3 spans 17 amino acids. The trim removed 2 bases at V and 2 bases at J, leaving 4 bases unmatched. Looked up from germline, CDR1 is SGDLS and CDR2 is YYNGEE. This CDR3 reads CASSVGDRGLNTGELFF. The CDR3 DNA is TGTGCCAGCAGCGTTGGGGACAGGGGGCTTAACACCGGGGAGCTGTTTTTT.

This clone was seen only a few times. J is TRBJ2-1 and V is TRBV10-1; 7 nucleotides agree with TRBD1. Per the germline V gene, CDR1 is WNHNN and CDR2 is SYGVQD (reference sequence). The CDR3 spans 14 residues. Losses at the gene ends were 9 bases for V and 5 bases for J; bases not matched to a gene: 10. The CDR3: CASNRDRLNNEQFF. In DNA, the CDR3 is TGCGCCAGTAACCGGGACAGACTAAACAATGAGCAGTTCTTC.

The chain joins TRBV5-8 to TRBJ1-2, with a tentative D call TRBD1 (6 bases). V lost 3 bases and J 7 bases, leaving 16 bases between the germline ends. Germline V gene sequence: CDR1 SGHTS, CDR2 YDEGEE. The CDR3 runs 14 residues. CDR3 in amino acids: CASSSTGILVGYTF. CDR3 coding DNA: TGTGCCAGCAGCTCAACAGGGATTCTTGTTGGCTACACCTTC.

This chain joins TRBV15 and TRBJ2-6; TRBD1 aligns across 8 bases. Germline CDR1 LNHNV, CDR2 YYDKDF (reference sequence). Trimming removed 0 bases from V and 0 bases from J; junction bases left unmatched: 7. This CDR3 has 19 residues. The CDR3 sequence is CATSREGGTGGSGANVLTF. The CDR3 DNA reads as TGTGCCACCAGCAGAGAAGGGGGGACAGGCGGCTCTGGGGCCAACGTCCTGACTTTC.

This clone was counted a single time. This chain connects TRBV15 to TRBJ2-3, with TRBD2 matching over 8 bases. The germline CDR1 and CDR2 sequences are LNHNV and YYDKDF (reference sequence). The CDR3 spans 15 residues. The trim removed 1 base at V and 3 bases at J, leaving 3 bases unmatched. The CDR3 coding sequence is TGTGCCACCAGCAGAGCGGGGGGGGATACAGATACGCAGTATTTT. It translates to CATSRAGGDTDTQYF.

The rearrangement uses TRBV4-1 and TRBJ2-5, with 9 bases that match TRBD1. The ends lost 4 bases at V and 4 bases at J; junction bases unmatched: 16. This CDR3 region has 18 residues. Germline values: CDR1 MGHRA, CDR2 YSYEKL. For the CDR3, the DNA is TGCGCCAGCAGCCTCTCTCCCCCGAGGGGACAGGGAGTAGAGACCCAGTACTTC. Translated, it gives CASSLSPPRGQGVETQYF.

The gene calls are TRBV4-1 and TRBJ2-5; TRBD2 aligns across 10 bases. The CDR3 extends over 17 amino acids. Germline-derived CDR1 and CDR2 are MGHRA and YSYEKL. V shed 0 bases, J shed 4 bases, and the junction held 8 bases outside the gene matches. As DNA, the CDR3 is TGCGCCAGCAGCCAAGATATCAGCGGGGGGGCCGGAGAGACCCAGTACTTC. This codes for CASSQDISGGAGETQYF.

The chain links TRBV7-2 to TRBJ1-1; D gene unclear. V lost 5 bases to trimming and J lost 8 bases, with 15 bases between them. The CDR3 is made up of 13 amino acids. Germline assignment: CDR1 SGHTA and CDR2 FQGNSA. This CDR3 is CASSEGRRSEAFF. CDR3 sequence (DNA): TGTGCCAGCAGCGAAGGACGGAGGAGCGAAGCTTTCTTT.

This chain links TRBV30 with TRBJ2-5, with 14 bases identical to TRBD2. Germline CDR1 is GTSNPN and CDR2 is SVGIG (reference sequence). CDR3 size: 18 residues. The ends lost 2 bases at V and 4 bases at J; junction bases unmatched: 12. CDR3 nucleotides: TGTGCCTGGAGTTTACCTTATGGGACTAGCGGGAGTTTAGAGACCCAGTACTTC. This encodes CAWSLPYGTSGSLETQYF.

The rearrangement uses TRBV5-1 and TRBJ2-3; 7 bases agree with TRBD2. Germline V gene lookup returns CDR1 SGHRS and CDR2 YFSETQ. The V gene end was trimmed by 4 bases and the J gene end by 0 bases; junction bases not matched to a gene: 11. The CDR3 sequence is 17 residues long. The CDR3 sequence: CASSLLASGVSTDTQYF. The CDR3 region has the DNA TGCGCCAGCAGCCTACTGGCTAGCGGAGTTAGCACAGATACGCAGTATTTT.

The genes are TRBV7-9 and TRBJ1-4, with TRBD1 matching over 7 bases. V shed 5 bases and J 8 bases; nucleotides not matched to a gene: 8. The CDR3 length is 14 residues. CDR1 and CDR2 from the germline V gene are SEHNR and FQNEAQ (reference sequence). CDR3 loop: CASSPGQGVEKLFF. CDR3 nucleotide sequence: TGTGCCAGCAGCCCGGGGCAGGGGGTCGAAAAACTGTTTTTT.